One sample yielded the 29 T cell receptor beta chains listed below, sequenced in a study of blood T cell repertoires in COVID-19. TCRdb keeps only in-frame clones here, not all; method: immunoSEQ multiplex PCR. The sample records around 55,000 clones, roughly 90% being singletons. Sequencing was done on a sample of peripheral blood. The receptor source for this set is a man between 35 and 55 years old with COVID-19, enrolled during active disease.

This chain links TRBV5-1 with TRBJ2-3; 10 nucleotides agree with TRBD2. The CDR3 totals 15 residues. The V gene end was trimmed by 3 bases and the J gene end by 1 base; junction bases not matched to a gene: 2. In germline, CDR1 is SGHRS, CDR2 YFSETQ. In DNA, the CDR3 is TGCGCCAGCAGCTGGGGGACTAGCGGCACAGATACGCAGTATTTT. As protein: CASSWGTSGTDTQYF.

This clone showed up just a few times. The gene calls are TRBV30 and TRBJ1-1; D remains ambiguous. This CDR3 comprises 13 residues. V was pared by 0 bases and J by 9 bases, with 14 bases between. Germline V lookup: CDR1 GTSNPN, CDR2 SVGIG (reference sequence). This CDR3 reads CAWSVGSSVKAFF. The DNA of the CDR3 is TGTGCCTGGAGTGTTGGGAGCTCCGTGAAAGCTTTCTTT.

The chain links TRBV7-9 to TRBJ2-1; D is unclear. V lost 0 bases to trimming and J lost 5 bases, with 5 bases between them. The germline CDR1 and CDR2 sequences are SEHNR and FQNEAQ (reference sequence). The CDR3 sequence is 13 residues long. The CDR3 bases are TGTGCCAGCAGCTTAGCCGGTGACAATGAGCAGTTCTTC. Amino acid sequence: CASSLAGDNEQFF.

There are a few counts of this clone. J is TRBJ1-2 and V is TRBV5-1; D call uncertain. Trimming removed 2 bases from V and 4 bases from J, with 15 bases in between. This CDR3 has 15 amino acids. Germline CDR1 SGHRS, CDR2 YFSETQ. The CDR3 reads CASSFGVSGIYGYTF. CDR3 bases: TGCGCCAGCAGCTTTGGCGTCTCGGGGATCTATGGCTACACCTTC.

The genes are TRBV30 and TRBJ2-7; TRBD2 aligns across 9 bases. The CDR3 contains 15 residues. Germline-derived CDR1 and CDR2 are GTSNPN and SVGIG (reference sequence). J was trimmed by 5 bases and V by 0 bases; bases with no gene match: 8. The CDR3: CAWSVLTSGLHEQYF. As DNA, the CDR3 is TGTGCCTGGAGTGTTTTAACTAGCGGGTTGCACGAGCAGTACTTC.

The table lists this clone with a few counts. The V call is TRBV12-3 or TRBV12-4, the J call TRBJ1-2; D ambiguous. V was pared by 3 bases and J by 6 bases, with 11 bases between. The CDR3 is 13 residues long. The CDR3, as DNA: TGTGCCAGCAGTTTTCGGGTGGCGAATGGCTACACCTTC. Translated: CASSFRVANGYTF.

The rearrangement uses TRBV21-1 and TRBJ1-1. TRBV21-1 is described as a pseudogene. The CDR3 sequence is 15 residues long. In nucleotides, the CDR3 is TGTGCCAGCAGCAAAGCGCTACGGGGGACCACTGAAGCTTTCTTT. This sequence encodes CASSKALRGTTEAFF.

The V and J genes are TRBV3-1 (or the pseudogene TRBV3-2) and TRBJ2-7; 11 bases map to TRBD2. This CDR3 is built from 14 residues. The ends lost 6 bases at V and 3 bases at J; junction bases unmatched: 4. Germline V gene sequence: CDR1 LGHDT, CDR2 YNNKEL (reference sequence). CDR3 sequence: CASRATSGGYEQYF. The CDR3 coding sequence is TGTGCCAGCAGGGCTACTAGCGGGGGCTACGAGCAGTACTTC.

The chain couples TRBV19 to TRBJ1-5; D is possibly TRBD1 (6 bases). The germline V gene encodes CDR1 LNHDA and CDR2 SQIVND (reference sequence). Trimming took 10 bases from V and 2 from J, leaving 15 bases between them. This CDR3 is built from 14 residues. CDR3 region: CATRRGGGNQPQHF. DNA for the CDR3: TGTGCCACCCGCAGGGGAGGGGGCAATCAGCCCCAGCATTTT.

The gene calls are TRBV5-1 and TRBJ2-1; no firm D call. V was cut by 0 bases and J by 5 bases, with 18 bases left in between. The CDR3 consists of 17 residues. The V gene's germline CDR1 is SGHRS and CDR2 YFSETQ. The CDR3 coding sequence is TGCGCCAGCAGCTTGGTTCCGAGATCGTCTGGAGACAATGAGCAGTTCTTC. It translates to CASSLVPRSSGDNEQFF.

The chain employs TRBV27 and TRBJ1-6; 7 bases agree with TRBD1. Unmatched junction bases numbered 3, after V lost 2 bases and J lost 5 bases. CDR1 and CDR2 from the germline V gene are MNHEY and SMNVEV (reference sequence). The CDR3 extends over 15 amino acids. CDR3 protein: CASSLRGGNNSPLHF. The DNA for the CDR3 is TGTGCCAGCAGTTTAAGAGGGGGCAATAATTCACCCCTCCACTTT.

The chain has TRBV27 and TRBJ2-7; 10 bases fit TRBD1. Germline CDR1 and CDR2: MNHEY and SMNVEV (reference sequence). This CDR3 contains 16 residues. Germline trimming cut 1 base from V and 2 bases from J; bases unmatched to any gene: 5. The CDR3 region has the DNA TGTGCCAGCAGTTTATATGGGACAGGGGCCCCCTACGAGCAGTACTTC. It encodes CASSLYGTGAPYEQYF.

This chain uses TRBV7-2 with TRBJ2-3; 11 nucleotides agree with TRBD1. Looked up from germline, CDR1 is SGHTA and CDR2 is FQGNSA. Losses at the gene ends were 5 bases for V and 4 bases for J; bases not matched to a gene: 17. The CDR3 has 19 amino acids. This CDR3 reads CASSTRTGGEWGYADTQYF. The CDR3 nucleotides read TGTGCCAGCAGCACCCGGACAGGGGGCGAGTGGGGGTACGCAGATACGCAGTATTTT.

The chain uses TRBV12-5 and TRBJ2-7; the D gene is possibly TRBD2 (5 bases). CDR3 length: 18 amino acids. CDR1 LGHNT and CDR2 FRNRAP come from the germline V gene. Trimming pared 7 bases from V and 5 bases from J, leaving 30 bases between. The CDR3 nucleotides read TGTGCTAGTGCCAAAGCCCGGCAGGACTCCCCCTTTGGGGACGAGCAGTACTTC. Translation: CASAKARQDSPFGDEQYF.

The V call is TRBV5-1, the J call TRBJ1-6, with 9 bases aligning to TRBD1. Trimming cost V 4 bases and J 8 bases; bases outside gene matches: 7. Per germline, CDR1 SGHRS and CDR2 YFSETQ. The length of the CDR3 is 15 residues. CDR3 sequence reads: CASSGGTGMDSPLHF. In DNA, the CDR3 is TGCGCCAGCAGCGGAGGGACAGGGATGGATTCACCCCTCCACTTT.

J is TRBJ2-7 and V is TRBV6-5; 8 positions agree with TRBD2. CDR1 is MNHEY, CDR2 SVGAGI, per germline. J lost 6 bases, V lost 5 bases, and 9 bases had no gene match. The CDR3 has 14 residues. Here the CDR3 reads CASSPQRELSEQYF. CDR3 in DNA: TGTGCCAGCAGTCCCCAGCGGGAGTTGAGCGAGCAGTACTTC.

This chain connects TRBV5-4 to TRBJ2-3; D perhaps matches TRBD2 (5 bases). V gave up 3 bases and J gave up 3 bases, with 11 bases separating them. This CDR3 region has 14 residues. The germline CDR1 and CDR2 sequences are SGHNT and YYREEE (reference sequence). The CDR3 coding sequence is TGTGCCAGCAGCTACGGGGTTGTTACAGATACGCAGTATTTT. This codes for CASSYGVVTDTQYF.

The chain is built from TRBV27 and TRBJ2-1; D possibly corresponds to TRBD2 (6 bases). This CDR3 contains 14 residues. From germline, CDR1 is MNHEY and CDR2 SMNVEV (reference sequence). The germline V and J ends were trimmed by 5 bases and 6 bases, with 14 bases remaining between them. In DNA, the CDR3 is TGTGCCAGCAGTCCCTGGACTAACGGCAATGAGCAGTTCTTC. Residues: CASSPWTNGNEQFF.

This sequence joins TRBV2 and TRBJ2-2; 7 bases line up with TRBD1. Germline CDR1 is SNHLY and CDR2 is FYNNEI. The trim removed 2 bases at V and 5 bases at J, leaving 5 bases unmatched. This CDR3 is 15 amino acids long. The CDR3 DNA follows: TGTGCCAGCAGTGAACAGGGGGTCTGGACCGGGGAGCTGTTTTTT. Protein sequence: CASSEQGVWTGELFF.

V gene TRBV5-1 combines with J gene TRBJ1-1, with D hard to call. There are 17 residues in the CDR3. Looked up from germline, CDR1 is SGHRS and CDR2 is YFSETQ. Trimming took off 1 base at V and 4 bases at J, with 20 bases between the two ends. The CDR3 region is CASSLLGNEGSGTEAFF. In DNA form, the CDR3 reads TGCGCCAGCAGCTTGCTCGGAAATGAGGGCTCGGGCACTGAAGCTTTCTTT.

This clone was seen once. The chain couples TRBV6-4 to TRBJ2-1, with 14 bases aligning to TRBD2. Germline CDR1 MRHNA, CDR2 SNTAGT. This CDR3 comprises 16 residues. V was clipped by 5 bases and J by 9 bases; unmatched bases: 9. The CDR3 bases are TGTGCCAGCAGTACCGAGGGACTAGCGGGAGTGGGTGAGCAGTTCTTC. Protein: CASSTEGLAGVGEQFF.

The rearrangement links TRBV30 to TRBJ2-7; tentative D call: TRBD2 (6 bases). The V gene lost 4 bases and the J gene lost 3 bases, with 13 bases spanning the gap. The CDR3 length is 13 residues. Germline V gene sequence: CDR1 GTSNPN, CDR2 SVGIG (reference sequence). The CDR3 DNA follows: TGTGCCTGGACGGACACGGGGGACTACGAGCAGTACTTC. Its translation is CAWTDTGDYEQYF. The full variable domain, completed using reference TRBV30 and TRBJ2-7, is SQTIHQWPATLVQPVGSPLSLECTVEGTSNPNLYWYRQAAGRGLQLLFYSVGIGQISSEVPQNLSASRPQDRQFILSSKKLLLSDSGFYLCAWTDTGDYEQYFGPGTRLTVT.

This rearrangement joins TRBV24-1 to TRBJ2-1, with D tentatively TRBD2 (5 bases). Deletions cut 3 bases from V and 7 bases from J, with 9 bases between. CDR1 is KGHDR, CDR2 SFDVKD, per germline. The CDR3 covers 13 residues. In nucleotides, the CDR3 is TGTGCCACCAGTGATGGAGGTGTGAATGAGCAGTTCTTC. Translating gives CATSDGGVNEQFF.

The chain links TRBV9 to TRBJ2-1; 12 bases are a match to TRBD2. CDR1 and CDR2 (germline): SGDLS, YYNGEE. V lost 1 base, J lost 3 bases, and 5 bases stayed unmatched. CDR3 length: 17 amino acids. This chain's CDR3 is CASSVSSGGAYYNEQFF. The CDR3 coding sequence is TGTGCCAGCAGCGTATCTAGCGGGGGGGCCTACTACAATGAGCAGTTCTTC.

The chain joins TRBV7-3 to TRBJ2-7; D possibly corresponds to TRBD2 (6 bases). The V end was cut by 5 bases, the J end by 3 bases, with 17 bases between. The CDR3 extends over 15 amino acids. Per the germline V gene, CDR1 is SGHTA and CDR2 is FQGTGA. The chain's CDR3 is CASSPRGGVLYEQYF. CDR3 DNA: TGTGCCAGCAGCCCTCGAGGCGGGGTTCTCTACGAGCAGTACTTC.

This clone is deemed medium-sized. At one boundary the junction diverges from the germline segment, which might be a read error. The genes are TRBV11-3 and TRBJ2-7, with 9 bases fitting TRBD2. This CDR3 has 17 residues. Germline V CDR1 and CDR2: SGHNT, YENEEA. CDR3 coding DNA: TGTGCCAGCAGCCTAGAGGGGGCGGGAGGGGGCTCCTACGAGCAGTACTTC. It codes for CASSLEGAGGGSYEQYF.

CDR3 nucleotides: TGTGCCAGCAGTTATGGGGCAATAGACACTGAAGCTTTCTTT. Amino acid sequence: CASSYGAIDTEAFF. The V gene is TRBV2, the J gene TRBJ1-1; D is perhaps TRBD1 (5 bases). This CDR3 spans 14 amino acids. The V end lost 5 bases, the J end lost 3 bases, and 13 bases lay between the germline ends. The V gene's germline CDR1 is SNHLY and CDR2 FYNNEI.

The chain carries TRBV20-1 and TRBJ1-1; D is unclear. The V end lost 3 bases, the J end lost 4 bases, and 12 bases lay between the germline ends. Germline assignment: CDR1 DFQATT and CDR2 SNEGSKA (reference sequence). The CDR3 runs to 13 residues. The CDR3 here is CSASRASGTEAFF. The CDR3 region has the DNA TGCAGTGCTAGTCGCGCCTCCGGCACTGAAGCTTTCTTT.

This clone was found once. The chain employs TRBV6-6 and TRBJ2-3; D call uncertain. Germline assignment: CDR1 MNHNY and CDR2 SVGAGI (reference sequence). V lost 2 bases and J 2 bases, leaving 8 bases between the germline ends. CDR3 length: 14 residues. CDR3 region: CASSYGGSTDTQYF. CDR3 nucleotide sequence: TGTGCCAGCAGTTACGGTGGCTCCACAGATACGCAGTATTTT.